Here is one TCR beta chain with its context. Its antigen remains unidentified. The CDR3 loop spans 11 amino acids. V lost 3 bases to trimming and J lost 3 bases, with 3 bases between them. From germline, CDR1 is SGHVS and CDR2 FQNEAQ. The data derive from a study of ipilimumab plus nivolumab after autologous stem cell transplantation. In the study overall: The DLBCL cohort had primary refractory and relapsed disease, with 18-month progression-free survival of roughly 85% and 28%. Study observations and caveats: TCR repertoire, Treg phenotype and gut microbiota reportedly support more study of this approach.

Here immunoSEQ multiplex PCR was the method, and the copy in TCRdb shows in-frame clones only, minus some. This table has some 24,000 clones, more than 70% appearing once. Ipilimumab, 1 mg/kg, started 14 to 28 days after autologous transplant. Sequenced here: PBMCs, sampled in a trial of ipilimumab plus nivolumab as post-transplant consolidation. J is TRBJ2-7 and V is TRBV7-8, with D hard to call. This TCR was sampled from a male donor with diffuse large B-cell lymphoma. CDR3 bases: TGTGCCAGCAGCTTCAACTACGAGCAGTACTTC. It translates to CASSFNYEQYF.